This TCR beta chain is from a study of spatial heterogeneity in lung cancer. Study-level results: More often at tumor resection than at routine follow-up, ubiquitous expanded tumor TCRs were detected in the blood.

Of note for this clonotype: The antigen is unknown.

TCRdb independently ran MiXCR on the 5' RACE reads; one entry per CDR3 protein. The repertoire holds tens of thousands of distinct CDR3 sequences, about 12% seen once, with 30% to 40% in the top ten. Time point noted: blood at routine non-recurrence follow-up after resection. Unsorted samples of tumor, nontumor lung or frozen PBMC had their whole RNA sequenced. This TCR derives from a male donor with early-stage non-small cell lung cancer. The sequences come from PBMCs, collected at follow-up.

CDR3 amino acids: CASSLQRHRELFF. The CDR3 DNA follows: TGTGCCAGCAGTCTACAACGGCACCGGGAGCTGTTTTTT. The rearrangement links TRBV12-3 or TRBV12-4 to TRBJ2-2; D is uncertain. CDR3 length: 13 residues. The ends were cut back, 5 bases at V and 9 bases at J, with 13 bases in the middle.